The 3 T cell receptor beta chains presented below share a single source sample, sequenced in a study of cytomegalovirus exposure and HLA in healthy donors. 60 Vbeta and 13 Jbeta primers were used in PCR. TCRdb's table, derived via immunoSEQ multiplex PCR, lists solely in-frame clones and lacks some. This table holds some 120,000 clones, roughly 9% found once. The material sequenced was PBMCs. The receptors here all came from a woman in her 40s in good health and CMV-seropositive.

This clone was picked up a small number of times. The V and J genes are TRBV30 and TRBJ1-1; D ambiguous. CDR3 length: 14 amino acids. Germline CDR1 and CDR2: GTSNPN and SVGIG (reference sequence). The germline V and J ends were trimmed by 2 bases and 3 bases, with 13 bases remaining between them. Here the CDR3 DNA reads TGTGCCTGGAGTTACGGGGTACAACACACTGAAGCTTTCTTT. It specifies CAWSYGVQHTEAFF.

This clone was counted between two and nine times. This rearrangement joins TRBV7-9 to TRBJ1-4; weak D call: TRBD1 (5 bases). V was trimmed by 5 bases and J by 0 bases, leaving 10 bases between them. CDR3 length equals 15 residues. Germline-derived CDR1 and CDR2 are SEHNR and FQNEAQ (reference sequence). The chain's CDR3 is CASSLIGATNEKLFF. The CDR3 DNA is TGTGCCAGCAGCCTAATAGGGGCAACTAATGAAAAACTGTTTTTT. Looking up the rest from reference TRBV7-9 and TRBJ1-4 gives the full variable domain: DTGVSQNPRHKITKRGQNVTFRCDPISEHNRLYWYRQTLGQGPEFLTYFQNEAQLEKSRLLSDRFSAERPKGSFSTLEIQRTEQGDSAMYLCASSLIGATNEKLFFGSGTQLSVL.

In this sample, this clone turned up a few times. This chain links TRBV19 with TRBJ1-2; 7 bases map to TRBD1. The CDR3 covers 16 residues. The germline V gene encodes CDR1 LNHDA and CDR2 SQIVND (reference sequence). The ends lost 6 bases at V and 0 bases at J; junction bases unmatched: 10. The chain's CDR3 is CASSQSAGTANYGYTF. CDR3 in DNA: TGTGCCAGTAGCCAAAGCGCCGGGACAGCTAACTATGGCTACACCTTC.